This TCR beta chain derives from a study of PD-1 blockade in classical Hodgkin lymphoma. The data were produced by immunoSEQ multiplex PCR, yet TCRdb's version contains in-frame clones alone and is incomplete. The table lists 12,000 to 15,000 clones, 80% to 90% of them singletons, with more than 15% in the top ten. Time point reported: cycle 4 day 1 (C4D1), after about 6 weeks of nivolumab. Every one of the patients relapsed after autologous stem cell transplantation (brentuximab vedotin exposure was variable). To note about this clone: Its antigen is unidentified.

Notes on the study in general: It was CD4+ TCR diversity, not CD8+, that rose significantly by C4D1.

V was cut by 5 bases and J by 0 bases, with 7 bases left in between. Germline CDR1 MNHEY, CDR2 SMNVEV (reference sequence). CDR3 size: 14 residues. The chain is built from TRBV27 and TRBJ2-2, with D unclear. This sequence was found in a human donor with classical Hodgkin lymphoma. The sequenced sample was peripheral blood mononuclear cells (PBMCs), obtained before the fourth cycle of nivolumab. CDR3 residues: CASSHYTNTGELFF. In DNA form, the CDR3 reads TGTGCCAGCAGTCACTATACGAACACCGGGGAGCTGTTTTTT.